Here is one T cell receptor beta chain with its context. Antigen: not known. The CDR3 is 15 residues long. Germline V lookup: CDR1 LGHDT, CDR2 YNNKEL (reference sequence). V was clipped by 4 bases and J by 9 bases; unmatched bases: 8. The record originates from a study of response to subunit inactivated influenza vaccine. General study points: It was the authors' suggestion that each seasonal influenza vaccination recruits few new T cells.

From the RT-PCR reads, TCRdb called clonotypes with MiXCR, one entry per CDR3 protein. The profile shows about 500,000 distinct CDR3 sequences, approximately 12% of them singletons. The source was PBMCs from blood, collected 45 days after vaccination. This TCR derives from a man between 50 and 59 years old who received an inactivated influenza vaccine. The chain couples TRBV3-1 to TRBJ2-1; 11 nucleotides agree with TRBD1. This CDR3 reads CASSLRDRGIGEQFF. In DNA, the CDR3 is TGTGCCAGCAGCCTCCGGGACAGGGGGATTGGTGAGCAGTTCTTC.